The clone carrying this T cell receptor (beta chain) was detected only a few times. One Seattle source followed patients from active infection through their disease course. V was shortened by 5 bases and J by 3 bases, with 13 bases between the two germline ends. This CDR3 contains 14 residues. Germline V gene lookup returns CDR1 SGHDN and CDR2 FVKESK. These data come from a study of blood T cell repertoires in COVID-19. The overall study: Nucleic acid was either cDNA or gDNA, and it came from T cells, B-cell-depleted T cells, or PBMCs.

The table came from immunoSEQ multiplex PCR; TCRdb's copy has only in-frame clones and leaves some out. The table lists approximately 190,000 clones, over 80% of them singletons. The J gene is TRBJ1-2, the V gene TRBV14; D might be TRBD1 (6 bases). The sequencing sample was made of peripheral blood. This TCR was sampled from a woman between 55 and 75 years old with COVID-19, enrolled during active disease. CDR3 region: CASSLSDRYYGYTF. CDR3 DNA: TGTGCCAGCAGCTTATCGGACAGATACTATGGCTACACCTTC.